This T cell receptor (beta chain) was captured in a study of T cells in severe cutaneous drug reactions. Judged by frequency, this clonotype is medium-sized. The iRepertoire multiplex PCR system with TCR subtype-specific primers built both bulk and single-cell libraries. Each sample contributed roughly 100-500 ng of RNA for bulk libraries. TCRdb reprocessed the multiplex PCR reads; each CDR3 protein has one entry and no DNA is given. The sample features some 2,800 distinct CDR3 sequences, with 54% in its top ten. Carbamazepine had induced Stevens-Johnson syndrome or toxic epidermal necrolysis in the sequenced donors. What was sequenced was cells from a skin blister. The TCR was taken from a human donor with toxic epidermal necrolysis, a severe cutaneous drug reaction.

This chain's CDR3 is CASSDPSGRSSYEQYF. The chain is built from TRBV2 and TRBJ2-7; no DNA is available, so the TRBD2 call from TCRdb remains unchecked. Per germline, CDR1 SNHLY and CDR2 FYNNEI. The CDR3 has 16 amino acids. Looking up the rest from reference TRBV2 and TRBJ2-7 gives the full variable domain: EPEVTQTPSHQVTQMGQEVILRCVPISNHLYFYWYRQILGQKVEFLVSFYNNEISEKSEIFDDQFSVERPDGSNFTLKIRSTKLEDSAMYFCASSDPSGRSSYEQYFGPGTRLTVT.